This TCR beta chain was retrieved from a study of tumor-infiltrating lymphocytes in oesophageal squamous cell carcinoma (dated by TCRdb to 2016 to 2017). Libraries were constructed by PCR. TCRdb names Illumina HiSeq 2000 as the instrument used. TCRdb reprocessing: public reads trimmed at Q25 with fastp, clones called with MiXCR, in-frame beta chains kept. Rows matching on CDR3 protein sequence are summarized as one entry with the most common DNA and genes. The sample table contains some 22,000 distinct CDR3 sequences; only one count was recorded for 35% to 45% of them. Of the sample, roughly 12% falls within the top ten clones. Details on this clonotype: Its antigen remains undetermined. Base qualities are not recorded, but no much larger clone differs from it by a single base.

The receptor's source is a male donor with esophageal squamous cell carcinoma. Sequenced: esophageal tumor tissue.

This receptor has the CDR3 CASSEKGHPSATNEKLFF. The DNA sequence is as follows: TGTGCCAGCAGTGAAAAAGGTCATCCTAGTGCAACTAATGAAAAACTGTTTTTT. Recombination linked TRBV6-1 to TRBJ1-4; too little of a D gene remains to name it. The germline V gene supplies CDR1 MNHNS and CDR2 SASEGT. The CDR3 has 18 amino acids, counting the end cysteine and phenylalanine. The only DNA kept is the CDR3, 54 bases in frame from the first base. V lost 2 bases and J lost 0 bases; the stretch between them is 16 bases long.